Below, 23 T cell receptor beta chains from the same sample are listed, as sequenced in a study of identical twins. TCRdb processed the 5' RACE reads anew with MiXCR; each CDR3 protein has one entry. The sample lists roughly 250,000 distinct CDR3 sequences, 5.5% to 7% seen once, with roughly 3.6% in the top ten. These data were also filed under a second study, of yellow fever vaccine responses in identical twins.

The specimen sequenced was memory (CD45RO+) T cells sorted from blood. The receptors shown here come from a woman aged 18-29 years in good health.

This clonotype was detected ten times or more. In nucleotides, the CDR3 is TGCAGCGCCCGGGGACAGACCGACTATGGCTACACCTTC. Translating gives CSARGQTDYGYTF. The chain is built from TRBV29-1 and TRBJ1-2; 7 bases agree with TRBD1. The CDR3 has 13 amino acids. The J segment lost 3 bases and the V segment lost 7 bases, leaving 8 bases of the junction unmatched. Germline V gene lookup returns CDR1 SQVTM and CDR2 ANQGSEA.

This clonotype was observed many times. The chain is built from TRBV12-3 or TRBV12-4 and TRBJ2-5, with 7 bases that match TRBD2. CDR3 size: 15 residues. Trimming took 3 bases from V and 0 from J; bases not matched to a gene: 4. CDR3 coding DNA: TGTGCCAGCAGTTTCTCGGGGGGATACCAAGAGACCCAGTACTTC. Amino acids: CASSFSGGYQETQYF.

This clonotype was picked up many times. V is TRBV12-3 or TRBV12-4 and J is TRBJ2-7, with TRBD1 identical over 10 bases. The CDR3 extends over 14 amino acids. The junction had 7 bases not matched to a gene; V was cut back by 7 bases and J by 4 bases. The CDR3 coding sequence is TGTGCCAGCACCTGGGGACAGGGGCTTTACGAGCAGTACTTC. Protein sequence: CASTWGQGLYEQYF.

The CDR3 reads CASSEGLGNIQYF. The DNA for the CDR3 is TGTGCCAGCAGTGAAGGCCTGGGGAACATTCAGTACTTC. V and J are TRBV2 and TRBJ2-4; D is uncertain. Between the trimmed V and J ends, which lost 1 base and 7 bases, there was a span of 8 bases. CDR1 and CDR2 from the germline V gene are SNHLY and FYNNEI. The length of the CDR3 is 13 residues.

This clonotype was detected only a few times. The CDR3 protein is CSASWGIGYGYTF. CDR3 sequence (DNA): TGCAGTGCTAGTTGGGGCATAGGCTATGGCTACACCTTC. V is TRBV20-1 and J is TRBJ1-2, with D perhaps matching TRBD1 (5 bases). Germline CDR1 reads DFQATT; CDR2 reads SNEGSKA (reference sequence). The CDR3 runs 13 residues. With 3 bases removed from V and 4 bases from J, the gap between germline ends came to 12 bases.

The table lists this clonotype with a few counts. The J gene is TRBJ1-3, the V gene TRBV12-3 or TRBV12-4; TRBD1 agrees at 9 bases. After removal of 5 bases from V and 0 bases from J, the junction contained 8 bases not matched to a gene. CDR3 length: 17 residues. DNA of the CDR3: TGTGCCAGCAGTCTAGGACAGGGGACTTTCTCTGGAAACACCATATATTTT. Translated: CASSLGQGTFSGNTIYF.

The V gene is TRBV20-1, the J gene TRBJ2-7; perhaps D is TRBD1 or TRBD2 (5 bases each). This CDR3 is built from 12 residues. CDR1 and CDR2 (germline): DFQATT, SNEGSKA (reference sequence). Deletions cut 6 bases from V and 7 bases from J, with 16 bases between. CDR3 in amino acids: CSADPGTVEQYF. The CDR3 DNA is TGCAGTGCCGACCCCGGGACGGTGGAGCAGTACTTC.

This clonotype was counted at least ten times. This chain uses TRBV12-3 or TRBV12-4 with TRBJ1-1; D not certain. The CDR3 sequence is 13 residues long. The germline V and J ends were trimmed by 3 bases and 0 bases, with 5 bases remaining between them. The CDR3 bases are TGTGCCAGCAGTTTGTGGCTGAACACTGAAGCTTTCTTT. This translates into CASSLWLNTEAFF.

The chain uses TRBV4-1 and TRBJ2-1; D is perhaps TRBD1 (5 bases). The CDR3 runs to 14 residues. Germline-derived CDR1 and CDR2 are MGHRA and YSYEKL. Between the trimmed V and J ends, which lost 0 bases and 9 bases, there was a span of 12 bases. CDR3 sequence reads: CASSQDLGVGEQFF. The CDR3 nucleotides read TGCGCCAGCAGCCAAGACCTAGGGGTGGGTGAGCAGTTCTTC.

CDR3 coding DNA: TGTGCCAGCAGCGCCGGGACTAGCTTTAACGAGCAGTACTTC. This gives the protein CASSAGTSFNEQYF. The V gene is TRBV25-1, the J gene TRBJ2-7; 9 bases are shared with TRBD2. The germline CDR1 and CDR2 sequences are MGHDK and SYGVNS. V gave up 6 bases and J gave up 5 bases; unmatched junction bases: 8. The CDR3 consists of 14 residues.

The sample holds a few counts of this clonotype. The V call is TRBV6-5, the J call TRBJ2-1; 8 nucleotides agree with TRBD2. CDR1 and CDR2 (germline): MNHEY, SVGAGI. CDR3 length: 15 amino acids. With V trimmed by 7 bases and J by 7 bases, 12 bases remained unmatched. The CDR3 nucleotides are TGTGCCAGCATTTCTGTCGGGAGGGCCCAGAATGAGCAGTTCTTC. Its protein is CASISVGRAQNEQFF.

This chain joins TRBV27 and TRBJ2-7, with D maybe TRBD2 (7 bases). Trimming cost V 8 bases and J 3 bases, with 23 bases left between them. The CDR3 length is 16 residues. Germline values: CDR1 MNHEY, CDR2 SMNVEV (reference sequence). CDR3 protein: CASHTGATGGNYEQYF. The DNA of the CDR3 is TGTGCCAGCCACACGGGGGCCACCGGGGGGAACTACGAGCAGTACTTC.

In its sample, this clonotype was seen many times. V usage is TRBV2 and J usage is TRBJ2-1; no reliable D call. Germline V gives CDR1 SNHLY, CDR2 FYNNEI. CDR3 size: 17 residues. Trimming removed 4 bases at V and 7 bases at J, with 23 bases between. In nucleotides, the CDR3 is TGTGCCAGCAGTGGGAATGGCGAGAGGTGGACGGCTAATGAGCAGTTCTTC. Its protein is CASSGNGERWTANEQFF.

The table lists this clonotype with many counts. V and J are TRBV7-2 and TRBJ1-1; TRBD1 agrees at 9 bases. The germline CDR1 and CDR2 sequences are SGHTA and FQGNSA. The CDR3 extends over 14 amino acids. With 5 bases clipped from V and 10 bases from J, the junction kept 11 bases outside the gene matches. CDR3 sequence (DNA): TGTGCCAGCAGCCCGGGACAGGGAAGGTGGGGAGCTTTCTTT. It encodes CASSPGQGRWGAFF. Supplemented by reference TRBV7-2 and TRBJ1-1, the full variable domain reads GAGVSQSPSNKVTEKGKDVELRCDPISGHTALYWYRQSLGQGLEFLIYFQGNSAPDKSGLPSDRFSAERTGGSVSTLTIQRTQQEDSAVYLCASSPGQGRWGAFFGQGTRLTVV.

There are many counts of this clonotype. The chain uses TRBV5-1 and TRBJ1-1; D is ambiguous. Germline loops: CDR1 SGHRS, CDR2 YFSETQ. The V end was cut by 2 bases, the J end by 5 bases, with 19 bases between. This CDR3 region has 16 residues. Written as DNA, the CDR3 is TGCGCCAGCAGCTTCACTCCAGCAAATTCGGAAACTGAAGCTTTCTTT. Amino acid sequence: CASSFTPANSETEAFF.

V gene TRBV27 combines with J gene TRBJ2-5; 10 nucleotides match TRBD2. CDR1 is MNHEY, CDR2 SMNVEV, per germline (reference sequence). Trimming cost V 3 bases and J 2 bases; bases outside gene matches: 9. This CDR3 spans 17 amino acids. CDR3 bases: TGTGCCAGCAGTTTGGGGCTAGCGGGAGCTTTTCAAGAGACCCAGTACTTC. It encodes CASSLGLAGAFQETQYF.

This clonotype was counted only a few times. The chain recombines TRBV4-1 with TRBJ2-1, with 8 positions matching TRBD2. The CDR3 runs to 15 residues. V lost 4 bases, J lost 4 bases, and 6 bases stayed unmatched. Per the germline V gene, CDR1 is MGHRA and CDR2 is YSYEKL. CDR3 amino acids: CASSPAGGLYNEQFF. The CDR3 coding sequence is TGCGCCAGCAGCCCCGCGGGGGGTCTATACAATGAGCAGTTCTTC.

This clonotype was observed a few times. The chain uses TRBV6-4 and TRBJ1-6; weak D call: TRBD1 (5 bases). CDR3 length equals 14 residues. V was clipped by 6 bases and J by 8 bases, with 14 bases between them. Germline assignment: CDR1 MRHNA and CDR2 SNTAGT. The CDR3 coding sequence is TGTGCCAGCAGAGAGGGCAGGGAAGATTCACCCCTCCACTTT. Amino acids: CASREGREDSPLHF.

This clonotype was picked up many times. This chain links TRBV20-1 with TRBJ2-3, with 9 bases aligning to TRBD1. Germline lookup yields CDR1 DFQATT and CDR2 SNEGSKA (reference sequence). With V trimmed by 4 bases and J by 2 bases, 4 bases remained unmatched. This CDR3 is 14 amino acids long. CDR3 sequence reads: CSATTGGHTDTQYF. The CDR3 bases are TGCAGTGCTACTACAGGGGGCCACACAGATACGCAGTATTTT.

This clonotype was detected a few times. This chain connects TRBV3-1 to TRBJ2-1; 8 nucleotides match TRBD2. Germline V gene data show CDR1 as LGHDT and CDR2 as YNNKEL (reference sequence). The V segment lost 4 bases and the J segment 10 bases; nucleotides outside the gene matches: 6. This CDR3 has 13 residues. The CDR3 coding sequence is TGTGCCAGCAGCCGCCCGACTAGCGTAGAGCAGTTCTTC. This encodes CASSRPTSVEQFF.

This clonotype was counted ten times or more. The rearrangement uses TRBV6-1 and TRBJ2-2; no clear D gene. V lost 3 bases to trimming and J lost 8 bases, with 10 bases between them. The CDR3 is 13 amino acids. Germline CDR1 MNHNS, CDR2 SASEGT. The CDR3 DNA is TGTGCCAGCAGTGACAACTTTGGTGGGGAGCTGTTTTTT. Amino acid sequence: CASSDNFGGELFF.

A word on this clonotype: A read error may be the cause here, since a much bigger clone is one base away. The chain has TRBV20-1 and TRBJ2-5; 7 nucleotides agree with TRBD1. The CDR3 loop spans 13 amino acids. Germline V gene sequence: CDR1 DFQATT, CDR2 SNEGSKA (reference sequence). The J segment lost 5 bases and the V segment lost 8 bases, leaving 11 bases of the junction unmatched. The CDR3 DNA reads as TGCAGTACTGGAGACAGGGTTGGGGAGACCCAGTACTTC. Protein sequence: CSTGDRVGETQYF.

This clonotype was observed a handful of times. CDR3 DNA sequence: TGTGCCAGCAGCGATCAACCGGGATCCGAGCAGTTCTTC. Translating it yields CASSDQPGSEQFF. V usage is TRBV7-3 and J usage is TRBJ2-1; D is possibly TRBD2 (5 bases). Trimming left V 5 bases short and J 10 bases short, with 15 bases between. Per the germline V gene, CDR1 is SGHTA and CDR2 is FQGTGA. The CDR3 loop spans 13 amino acids.